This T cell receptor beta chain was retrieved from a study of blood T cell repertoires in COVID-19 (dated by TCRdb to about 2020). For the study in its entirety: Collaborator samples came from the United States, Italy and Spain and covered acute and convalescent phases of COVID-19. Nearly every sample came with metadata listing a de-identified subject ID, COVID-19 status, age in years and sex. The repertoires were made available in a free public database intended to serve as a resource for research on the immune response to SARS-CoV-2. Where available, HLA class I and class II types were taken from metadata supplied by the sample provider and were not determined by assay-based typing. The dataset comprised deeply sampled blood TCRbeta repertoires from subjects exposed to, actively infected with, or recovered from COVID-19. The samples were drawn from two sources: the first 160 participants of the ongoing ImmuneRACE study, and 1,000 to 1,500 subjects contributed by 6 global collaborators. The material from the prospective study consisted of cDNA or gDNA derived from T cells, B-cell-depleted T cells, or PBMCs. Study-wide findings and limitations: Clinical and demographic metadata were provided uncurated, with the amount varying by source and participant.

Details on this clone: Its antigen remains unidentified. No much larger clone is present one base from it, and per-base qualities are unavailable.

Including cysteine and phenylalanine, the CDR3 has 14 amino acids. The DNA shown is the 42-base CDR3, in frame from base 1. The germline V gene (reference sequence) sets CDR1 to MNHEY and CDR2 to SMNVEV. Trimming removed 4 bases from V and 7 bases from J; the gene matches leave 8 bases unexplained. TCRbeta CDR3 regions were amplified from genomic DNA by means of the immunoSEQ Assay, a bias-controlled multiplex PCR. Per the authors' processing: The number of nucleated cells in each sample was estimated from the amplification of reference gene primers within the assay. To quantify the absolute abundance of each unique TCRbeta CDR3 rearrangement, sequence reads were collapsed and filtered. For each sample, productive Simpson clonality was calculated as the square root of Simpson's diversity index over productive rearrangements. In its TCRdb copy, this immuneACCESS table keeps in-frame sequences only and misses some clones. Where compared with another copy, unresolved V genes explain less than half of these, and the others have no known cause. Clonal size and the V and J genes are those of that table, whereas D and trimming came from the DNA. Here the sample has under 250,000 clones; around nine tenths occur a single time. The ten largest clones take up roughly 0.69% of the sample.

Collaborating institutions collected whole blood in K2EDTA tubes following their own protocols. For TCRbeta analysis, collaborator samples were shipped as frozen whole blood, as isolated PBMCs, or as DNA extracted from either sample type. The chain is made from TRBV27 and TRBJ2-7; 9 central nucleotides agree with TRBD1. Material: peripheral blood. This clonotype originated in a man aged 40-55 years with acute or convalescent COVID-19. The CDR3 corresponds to CASSSSYRGLEQYF. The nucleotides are TGTGCCAGCAGTTCGTCCTACAGGGGGCTTGAGCAGTACTTC.